Below are 16 T cell receptor beta chains sequenced from a single sample in a study of cytomegalovirus exposure and HLA in healthy donors. The PCR ran on 60 Vbeta and 13 Jbeta primers. TCRdb keeps only in-frame clones here, not all; method: immunoSEQ multiplex PCR. The sample consists of under 250,000 clones, around 77% of them appearing once. The sequenced material came from PBMCs. The receptors were sampled from a woman aged 25 to 39 in good health and CMV-seronegative.

The chain couples TRBV5-1 to TRBJ1-2; no clear D. Germline V gene lookup returns CDR1 SGHRS and CDR2 YFSETQ. V gave up 0 bases and J gave up 5 bases, with 14 bases separating them. This CDR3 has 15 amino acids. Here the CDR3 reads CASSLDNWRLYGYTF. Here the CDR3 DNA reads TGCGCCAGCAGCTTGGACAATTGGCGGCTATATGGCTACACCTTC.

To note about this clone: The same CDR3 arises from other DNA sequences in this sample as well. V is TRBV5-4 and J is TRBJ1-2; TRBD1 is a possible D gene (5 bases). Germline lookup yields CDR1 SGHNT and CDR2 YYREEE (reference sequence). The CDR3 length is 14 residues. Trimming left V 0 bases short and J 3 bases short, with 9 bases between. CDR3 coding DNA: TGTGCCAGCAGCTTGGACGGGGGGGACTATGGCTACACCTTC. This gives the protein CASSLDGGDYGYTF.

The J gene is TRBJ1-1, the V gene TRBV19; 8 bases agree with TRBD1. The length of the CDR3 is 14 residues. Per germline, CDR1 LNHDA and CDR2 SQIVND (reference sequence). V trimming: 3 bases; J trimming: 4 bases; junction bases outside the gene matches: 4. CDR3 sequence (DNA): TGTGCCAGTAGTATTGCTACAGGGGGCACTGAAGCTTTCTTT. Its protein is CASSIATGGTEAFF.

The rearrangement links TRBV19 to TRBJ1-4; D unresolved. This CDR3 spans 14 amino acids. Germline loops: CDR1 LNHDA, CDR2 SQIVND (reference sequence). V lost 3 bases to trimming and J lost 5 bases, with 10 bases between them. This CDR3 reads CASSISRENEKLFF. In DNA, the CDR3 is TGTGCCAGTAGTATTTCTAGAGAAAATGAAAAACTGTTTTTT.

The chain is built from TRBV19 and TRBJ2-7, with 9 positions matching TRBD2. The germline V gene has CDR1 LNHDA and CDR2 SQIVND (reference sequence). This CDR3 region has 15 residues. Trimming cost V 3 bases and J 3 bases; bases outside gene matches: 6. The CDR3 sequence: CASSMGLAGFYEQYF. The CDR3 DNA is TGTGCCAGTAGTATGGGCCTAGCGGGGTTCTACGAGCAGTACTTC.

The chain is built from TRBV4-1 and TRBJ2-1, with TRBD2 matching 10 bases. The CDR3 consists of 15 residues. Trimming took 6 bases from V and 4 from J; bases not matched to a gene: 6. CDR1 and CDR2 from the germline V gene are MGHRA and YSYEKL. CDR3 sequence reads: CASSQTSGPYNEQFF. The CDR3 DNA sequence: TGCGCCAGCAGTCAGACTAGCGGGCCTTACAATGAGCAGTTCTTC.

The rearrangement joins TRBV13 to TRBJ2-7; D is ambiguous. CDR3 length: 12 residues. Per the germline V gene, CDR1 is PRHDT and CDR2 is FYEKMQ (reference sequence). The CDR3 nucleotides read TGTGCTTCGAGTGATGGCTCCTACGAGCAGTACTTC. This gives the protein CASSDGSYEQYF.

The chain couples TRBV2 to TRBJ2-7; D is possibly TRBD2 (6 bases). The CDR3 covers 13 residues. Germline loops: CDR1 SNHLY, CDR2 FYNNEI. Trimming took 5 bases from V and 4 from J, leaving 12 bases between them. CDR3: CASSTSHLYEQYF. CDR3 nucleotides: TGTGCCAGCAGTACTAGCCACCTTTACGAGCAGTACTTC.

A note on this clone: At one boundary the junction diverges from the germline segment, which might be a read error. The V and J genes are TRBV9 and TRBJ1-4; maybe TRBD1 (6 bases). This CDR3 has 13 residues. Per germline, CDR1 SGDLS and CDR2 YYNGEE. The CDR3 coding sequence is TGTGCCAGCAACGTAGACTTGGGACAATTTTTGTTTTTT. It yields the protein CASNVDLGQFLFF.

The V gene is TRBV5-1, the J gene TRBJ2-7; TRBD1 agrees at 8 bases. V shed 4 bases, J shed 0 bases, and the junction held 6 bases outside the gene matches. The CDR3 spans 15 residues. CDR1 and CDR2 (germline): SGHRS, YFSETQ. CDR3 sequence: CASSPRTGSSYEQYF. CDR3 coding DNA: TGCGCCAGCAGCCCGCGGACAGGGAGCTCCTACGAGCAGTACTTC. The complete variable domain, with remaining parts taken from reference TRBV5-1 and TRBJ2-7, reads KAGVTQTPRYLIKTRGQQVTLSCSPISGHRSVSWYQQTPGQGLQFLFEYFSETQRNKGNFPGRFSGRQFSNSRSEMNVSTLELGDSALYLCASSPRTGSSYEQYFGPGTRLTVT.

The chain employs TRBV5-1 and TRBJ1-4, with 10 bases that match TRBD1. This CDR3 region has 17 residues. CDR1 is SGHRS and CDR2 is YFSETQ in the germline V gene. V lost 4 bases, J lost 8 bases, and 14 bases stayed unmatched. The CDR3 is CASSPGTGDHRREKLFF. CDR3 sequence (DNA): TGCGCCAGCAGCCCCGGGACAGGGGACCACCGGCGGGAAAAACTGTTTTTT.

Turning to this clone: One junction end disagrees with the germline gene, perhaps due to a read error. The chain joins TRBV5-6 to TRBJ2-1; possibly TRBD1 for D (5 bases). CDR3 length equals 16 residues. Germline V gives CDR1 SGHDT, CDR2 YYEEEE. The CDR3 is CASSLGPPRQYNEQFF. The CDR3 region has the DNA TGTGCCAGCAGTTTGGGGCCACCTCGACAATACAATGAGCAGTTCTTC.

The rearrangement uses TRBV2 and TRBJ2-1, with D perhaps matching TRBD2 (6 bases). The CDR3 consists of 15 residues. V was shortened by 8 bases and J by 1 base, with 15 bases between the two germline ends. Germline lookup yields CDR1 SNHLY and CDR2 FYNNEI. This CDR3 is CASGSSVGSYNEQFF. DNA for the CDR3: TGTGCCAGCGGGTCTAGCGTTGGGTCCTACAATGAGCAGTTCTTC.

The V gene is TRBV6-6, the J gene TRBJ2-3; 10 bases are a match to TRBD1. Germline CDR1 and CDR2: MNHNY and SVGAGI (reference sequence). J gave up 3 bases and V 6 bases, and 6 bases lay outside the gene matches. CDR3 size: 15 residues. In nucleotides, the CDR3 is TGTGCCAGCAGCCACCGGGACAGGGGTACAGATACGCAGTATTTT. Protein product: CASSHRDRGTDTQYF.

The rearrangement uses TRBV28 and TRBJ2-7; 11 bases agree with TRBD2. This CDR3 has 16 residues. The junction had 5 bases not matched to a gene; V was cut back by 3 bases and J by 1 base. Germline-derived CDR1 and CDR2 are MDHEN and SYDVKM. CDR3 nucleotides: TGTGCCAGCAGTTTCGGGACTAGCGGACCATCCTACGAGCAGTACTTC. Protein: CASSFGTSGPSYEQYF.

This clone was observed a single time. This chain joins TRBV18 and TRBJ2-4; 7 bases are a match to TRBD2. The germline gives CDR1 KGHSH, CDR2 LQKENI. The V gene end was trimmed by 4 bases and the J gene end by 3 bases; junction bases not matched to a gene: 9. This CDR3 region has 16 residues. The CDR3 sequence is CASSRAGRESKNIQYF. The CDR3 DNA sequence: TGTGCCAGCTCACGAGCCGGGCGGGAGAGCAAAAACATTCAGTACTTC.